This T cell receptor beta chain originates from a study of T-cell reconstitution after alpha-beta-depleted transplantation in children. CDR3 length equals 17 residues. Germline values: CDR1 SGHRS, CDR2 YFSETQ. Trimming left V 3 bases short and J 3 bases short, with 19 bases between. This clonotype showed up just a few times. Researchers prepared the TCRbeta library using unique molecular identifiers, the study reports. MiXCR, applied by TCRdb to the PCR reads, yields one record per CDR3 protein. The sample consists of 190,000 or so distinct CDR3 sequences, roughly 6.8% of them appearing once. The chain recombines TRBV5-1 with TRBJ2-4; D gene unclear. The source of this sequence is a human donor who donated a stem cell graft to a child with Wiskott-Aldrich syndrome. The source was PBMCs from the stem cell graft donor, collected from the stem cell graft. The CDR3 nucleotides are TGCGCCAGCAGCTATCCAGCAGCCCCCACAAACAAAAACATTCAGTACTTC. It encodes CASSYPAAPTNKNIQYF. The whole variable domain, remainder taken from reference TRBV5-1 and TRBJ2-4, is KAGVTQTPRYLIKTRGQQVTLSCSPISGHRSVSWYQQTPGQGLQFLFEYFSETQRNKGNFPGRFSGRQFSNSRSEMNVSTLELGDSALYLCASSYPAAPTNKNIQYFGAGTRLSVL.